Listed here is a single T cell receptor (beta chain). TCRdb re-derived calls from the RT-PCR reads in MiXCR, one entry per CDR3 protein. The data hold 500,000 to 600,000 distinct CDR3 sequences, with approximately 10% observed a single time. This sample is part of a study of response to subunit inactivated influenza vaccine. This CDR3 has 16 amino acids. Germline V gene sequence: CDR1 MGHRA, CDR2 YSYEKL. V was pared by 4 bases and J by 6 bases, with 13 bases of the junction left unmatched. Separately, the same data were catalogued under a study of T cells expressing NK-cell markers. That source reports: Generation of TCR beta cDNA was performed by 5'RACE template switching incorporating UMIs. Sorted CD3+CD56+NKG2C+, CD3+CD56+NKG2C- and CD3+CD56-NKG2C+ T cells provided the TCR beta repertoires. In a group of 5 or 6 donors, dominant NKG2C+ clonotypes represented about 1.0-7.5% of CD8+ T cells. These clonotypes additionally ranked first within the CD3+CD56-NKG2C+ fraction of four donors. Specificity for HCMV among expanded NKG2C+ T cell clones was not established.

The sample consisted of PBMCs from blood, taken on the day of vaccination. The sequence was collected from a man in his fifties who received an inactivated influenza vaccine. The chain carries TRBV4-1 and TRBJ2-7; 9 bases are a match to TRBD1. The CDR3 nucleotides read TGCGCCAGCAGCCGGGGACAGGGAGGTGGTGCTCTCGAGCAGTACTTC. This codes for CASSRGQGGGALEQYF.